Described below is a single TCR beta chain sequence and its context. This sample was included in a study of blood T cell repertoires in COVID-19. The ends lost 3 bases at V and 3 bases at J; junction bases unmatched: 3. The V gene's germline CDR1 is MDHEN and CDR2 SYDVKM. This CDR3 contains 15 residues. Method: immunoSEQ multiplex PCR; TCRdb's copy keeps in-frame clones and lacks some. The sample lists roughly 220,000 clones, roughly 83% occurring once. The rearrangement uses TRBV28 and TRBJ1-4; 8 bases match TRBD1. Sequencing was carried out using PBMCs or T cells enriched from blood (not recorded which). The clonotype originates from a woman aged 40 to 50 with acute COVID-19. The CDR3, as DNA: TGTGCCAGCAGTTTGGGGACAGGACCTAATGAAAAACTGTTTTTT. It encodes CASSLGTGPNEKLFF.